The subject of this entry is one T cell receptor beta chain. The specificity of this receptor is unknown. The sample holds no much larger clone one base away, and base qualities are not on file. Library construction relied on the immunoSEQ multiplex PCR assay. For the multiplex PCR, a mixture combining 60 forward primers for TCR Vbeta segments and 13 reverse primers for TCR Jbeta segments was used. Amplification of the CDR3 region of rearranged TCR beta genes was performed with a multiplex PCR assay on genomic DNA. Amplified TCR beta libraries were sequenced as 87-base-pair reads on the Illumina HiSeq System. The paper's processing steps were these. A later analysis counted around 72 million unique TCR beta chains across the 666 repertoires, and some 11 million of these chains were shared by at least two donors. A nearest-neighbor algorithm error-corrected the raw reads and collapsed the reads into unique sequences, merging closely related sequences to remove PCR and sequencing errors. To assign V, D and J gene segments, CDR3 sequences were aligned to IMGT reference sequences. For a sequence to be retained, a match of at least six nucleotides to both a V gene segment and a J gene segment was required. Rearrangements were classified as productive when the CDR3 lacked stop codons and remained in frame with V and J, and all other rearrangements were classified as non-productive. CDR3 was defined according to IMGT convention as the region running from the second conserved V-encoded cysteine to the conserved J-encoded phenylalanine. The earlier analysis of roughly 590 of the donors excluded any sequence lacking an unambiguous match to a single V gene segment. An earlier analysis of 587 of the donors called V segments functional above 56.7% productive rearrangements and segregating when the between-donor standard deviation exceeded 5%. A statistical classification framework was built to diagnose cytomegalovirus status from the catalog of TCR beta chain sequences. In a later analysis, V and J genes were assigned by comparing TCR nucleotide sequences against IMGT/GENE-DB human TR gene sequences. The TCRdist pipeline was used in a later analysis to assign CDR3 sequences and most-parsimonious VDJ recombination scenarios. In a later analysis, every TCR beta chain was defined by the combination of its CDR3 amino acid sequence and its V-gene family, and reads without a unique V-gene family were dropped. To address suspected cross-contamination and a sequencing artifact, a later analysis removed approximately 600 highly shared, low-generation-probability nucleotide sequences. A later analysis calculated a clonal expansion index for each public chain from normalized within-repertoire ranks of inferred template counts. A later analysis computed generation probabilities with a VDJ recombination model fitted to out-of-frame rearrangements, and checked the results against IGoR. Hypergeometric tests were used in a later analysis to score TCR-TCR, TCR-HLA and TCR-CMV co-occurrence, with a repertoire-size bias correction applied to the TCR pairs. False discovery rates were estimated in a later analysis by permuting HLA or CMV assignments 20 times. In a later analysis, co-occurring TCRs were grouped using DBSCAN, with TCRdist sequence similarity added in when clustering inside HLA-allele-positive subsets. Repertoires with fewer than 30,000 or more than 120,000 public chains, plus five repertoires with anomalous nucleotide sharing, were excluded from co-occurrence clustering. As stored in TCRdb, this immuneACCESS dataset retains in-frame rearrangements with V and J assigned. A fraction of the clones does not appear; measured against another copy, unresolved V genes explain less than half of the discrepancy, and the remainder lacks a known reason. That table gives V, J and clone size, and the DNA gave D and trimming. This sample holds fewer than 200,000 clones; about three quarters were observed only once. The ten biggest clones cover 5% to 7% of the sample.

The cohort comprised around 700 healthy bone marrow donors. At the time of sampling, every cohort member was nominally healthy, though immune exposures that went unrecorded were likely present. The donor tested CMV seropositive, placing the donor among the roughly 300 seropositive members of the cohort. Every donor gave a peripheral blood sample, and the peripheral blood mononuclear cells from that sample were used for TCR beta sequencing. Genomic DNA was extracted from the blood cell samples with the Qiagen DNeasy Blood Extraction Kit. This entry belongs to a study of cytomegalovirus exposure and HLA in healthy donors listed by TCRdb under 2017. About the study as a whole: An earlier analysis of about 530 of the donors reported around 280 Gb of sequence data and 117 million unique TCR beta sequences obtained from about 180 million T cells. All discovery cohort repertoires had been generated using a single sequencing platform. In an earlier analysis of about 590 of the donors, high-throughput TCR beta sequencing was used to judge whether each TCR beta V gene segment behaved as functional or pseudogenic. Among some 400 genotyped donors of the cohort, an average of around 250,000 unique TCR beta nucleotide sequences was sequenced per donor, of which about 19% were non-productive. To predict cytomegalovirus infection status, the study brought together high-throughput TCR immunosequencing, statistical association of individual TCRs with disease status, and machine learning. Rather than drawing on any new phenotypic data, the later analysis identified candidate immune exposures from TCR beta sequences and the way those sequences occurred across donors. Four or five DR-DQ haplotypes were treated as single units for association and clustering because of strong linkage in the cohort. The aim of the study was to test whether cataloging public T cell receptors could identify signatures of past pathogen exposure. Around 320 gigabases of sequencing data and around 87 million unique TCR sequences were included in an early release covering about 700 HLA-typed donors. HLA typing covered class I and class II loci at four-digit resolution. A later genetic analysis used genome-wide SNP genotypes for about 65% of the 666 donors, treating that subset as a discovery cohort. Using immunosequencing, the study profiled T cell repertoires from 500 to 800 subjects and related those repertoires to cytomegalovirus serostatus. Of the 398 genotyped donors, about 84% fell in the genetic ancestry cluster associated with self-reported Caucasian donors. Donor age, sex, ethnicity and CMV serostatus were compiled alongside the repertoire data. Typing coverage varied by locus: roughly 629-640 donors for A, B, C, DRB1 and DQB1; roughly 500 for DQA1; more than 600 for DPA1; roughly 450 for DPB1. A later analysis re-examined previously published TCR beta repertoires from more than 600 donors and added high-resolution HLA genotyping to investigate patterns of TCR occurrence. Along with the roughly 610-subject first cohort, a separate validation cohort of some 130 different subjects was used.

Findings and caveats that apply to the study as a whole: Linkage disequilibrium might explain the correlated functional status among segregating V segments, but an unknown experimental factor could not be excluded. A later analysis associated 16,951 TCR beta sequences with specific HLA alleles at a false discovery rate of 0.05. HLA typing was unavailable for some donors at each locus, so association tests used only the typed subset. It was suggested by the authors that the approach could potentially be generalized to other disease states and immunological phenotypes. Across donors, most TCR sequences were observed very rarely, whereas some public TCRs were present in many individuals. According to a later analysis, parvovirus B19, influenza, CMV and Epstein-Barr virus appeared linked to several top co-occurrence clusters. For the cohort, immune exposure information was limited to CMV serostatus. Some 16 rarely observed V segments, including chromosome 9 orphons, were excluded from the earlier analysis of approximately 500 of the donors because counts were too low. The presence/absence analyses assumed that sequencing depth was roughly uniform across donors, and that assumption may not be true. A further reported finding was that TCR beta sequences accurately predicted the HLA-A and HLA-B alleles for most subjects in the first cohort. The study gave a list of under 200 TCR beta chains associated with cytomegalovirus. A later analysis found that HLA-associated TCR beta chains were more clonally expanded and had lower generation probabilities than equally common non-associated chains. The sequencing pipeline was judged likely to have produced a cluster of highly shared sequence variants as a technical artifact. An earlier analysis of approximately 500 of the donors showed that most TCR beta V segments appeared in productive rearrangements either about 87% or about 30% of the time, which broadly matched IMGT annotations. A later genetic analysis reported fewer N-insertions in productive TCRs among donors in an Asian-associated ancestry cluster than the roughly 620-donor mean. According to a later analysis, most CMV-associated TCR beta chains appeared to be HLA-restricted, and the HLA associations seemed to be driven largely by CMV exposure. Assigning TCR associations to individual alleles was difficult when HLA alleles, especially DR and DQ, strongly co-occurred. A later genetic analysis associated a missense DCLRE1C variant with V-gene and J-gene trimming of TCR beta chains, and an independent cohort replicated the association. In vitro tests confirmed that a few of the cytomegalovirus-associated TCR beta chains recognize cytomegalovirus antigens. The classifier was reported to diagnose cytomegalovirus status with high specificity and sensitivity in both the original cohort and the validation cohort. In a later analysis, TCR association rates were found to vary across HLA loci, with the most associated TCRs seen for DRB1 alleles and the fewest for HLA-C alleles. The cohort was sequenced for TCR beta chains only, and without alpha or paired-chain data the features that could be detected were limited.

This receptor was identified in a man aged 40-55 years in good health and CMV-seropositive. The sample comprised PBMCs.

CDR3 reads: CASSPGGFDEQFF. Read as DNA, the sequence is TGCGCCAGCAGCCCGGGGGGGTTCGATGAGCAGTTCTTC. Recombination linked TRBV4-1 to TRBJ2-1, and 8 bases in between align with TRBD2. The CDR3 sequence holds 13 residues, the cysteine and phenylalanine included. Just the 39-base CDR3 DNA is kept, in frame starting at base 1. Germline trimming: 4 bases from V, 8 bases from J; junction bases outside gene matches: 4. The CDR1 and CDR2 encoded by the germline V gene are MGHRA and YSYEKL.